The 8 T cell receptor beta chains given below trace back to one sample, sequenced in a study of CD8+ T cells in alopecia areata. As the sequencing template, cDNA was produced by extracting RNA and reverse transcribing it. Generated by immunoSEQ multiplex PCR, the TCRdb table keeps only in-frame clones and is missing some. This sample has about 200,000 clones, with 35% to 40% found just once. Treatment noted: oral pan-JAK inhibitor, 5-10 mg twice daily. The sample here was CD4+ T cells sorted from blood, taken at approximately week 31, from a patient treated with tofacitinib. Receptors were obtained from a human donor with alopecia areata.

Comment on this clone: Because the CDR3 is missing its conserved closing phenylalanine or tryptophan, this is likely a read error. The chain carries TRBV29-1 and TRBJ2-3, with D hard to call. The V and J ends lost 7 bases and 2 bases respectively, with 16 bases between them. The CDR3 runs 14 residues. Germline assignment: CDR1 SQVTM and CDR2 ANQGSEA. The CDR3 here is CSALPQKYTDTQYS. In DNA form, the CDR3 reads TGCAGCGCCCTACCCCAGAAATACACAGATACGCAGTATTCT.

This clone was picked up one time. V is TRBV7-2 and J is TRBJ1-1; D may be TRBD1 (6 bases). The CDR3 loop spans 13 amino acids. Trimming left V 3 bases short and J 7 bases short, with 12 bases between. The germline V gene has CDR1 SGHTA and CDR2 FQGNSA. CDR3 in amino acids: CASSFLGTNEAFF. Written as DNA, the CDR3 is TGTGCCAGCAGCTTTCTCGGGACAAATGAAGCTTTCTTT. The variable domain in full, with the rest retrieved from reference TRBV7-2 and TRBJ1-1, is GAGVSQSPSNKVTEKGKDVELRCDPISGHTALYWYRQSLGQGLEFLIYFQGNSAPDKSGLPSDRFSAERTGGSVSTLTIQRTQQEDSAVYLCASSFLGTNEAFFGQGTRLTVV.

This clone was counted once. V and J are TRBV5-6 and TRBJ1-1; 7 bases are a match to TRBD1. There are 14 residues in the CDR3. V shed 5 bases, J shed 1 base, and the junction held 5 bases outside the gene matches. CDR1 is SGHDT and CDR2 is YYEEEE in the germline V gene. CDR3 in amino acids: CASRLTGPNTEAFF. CDR3 in DNA: TGTGCCAGCAGATTGACAGGGCCGAACACTGAAGCTTTCTTT.

This chain links TRBV20-1 with TRBJ1-1, with unresolved D. This CDR3 has 11 amino acids. Looked up from germline, CDR1 is DFQATT and CDR2 is SNEGSKA (reference sequence). V was trimmed by 0 bases and J by 9 bases, leaving 8 bases between them. Written as DNA, the CDR3 is TGCAGTGCTAGAGATCAGCGGAAAGCTTTCTTT. This gives the protein CSARDQRKAFF.

This chain connects TRBV29-1 to TRBJ1-3, with D tentatively TRBD1 (6 bases). This CDR3 is built from 12 residues. V lost 7 bases, J lost 2 bases, and 9 bases lay in between. In germline, CDR1 is SQVTM, CDR2 ANQGSEA. CDR3 sequence: CSAGTPGNTIYF. CDR3 nucleotides: TGCAGCGCTGGGACACCTGGAAACACCATATATTTT. Supplemented by reference TRBV29-1 and TRBJ1-3, the full variable domain reads SAVISQKPSRDICQRGTSLTIQCQVDSQVTMMFWYRQQPGQSLTLIATANQGSEATYESGFVIDKFPISRPNLTFSTLTVSNMSPEDSSIYLCSAGTPGNTIYFGEGSWLTVV.

The chain employs TRBV15 and TRBJ2-6; D possibly corresponds to TRBD1 (6 bases). The CDR3 is made up of 18 amino acids. With 7 bases removed from V and 1 base from J, the gap between germline ends came to 20 bases. Germline assignment: CDR1 LNHNV and CDR2 YYDKDF (reference sequence). This CDR3 reads CATTTQPGQPSGANVLTF. The CDR3 DNA follows: TGTGCCACCACAACTCAACCGGGACAACCTTCTGGGGCCAACGTCCTGACTTTC.

This clone was recorded at least ten times. This chain uses TRBV30 with TRBJ1-5; D might be TRBD1 (6 bases). Trimming took off 4 bases at V and 2 bases at J, with 12 bases between the two ends. The CDR3 sequence is 14 residues long. Germline CDR1 reads GTSNPN; CDR2 reads SVGIG (reference sequence). CDR3 sequence: CAWNRDGGNQPQHF. The CDR3 nucleotides read TGTGCCTGGAACAGGGACGGGGGCAATCAGCCCCAGCATTTT. The variable domain in full, with the rest retrieved from reference TRBV30 and TRBJ1-5, is SQTIHQWPATLVQPVGSPLSLECTVEGTSNPNLYWYRQAAGRGLQLLFYSVGIGQISSEVPQNLSASRPQDRQFILSSKKLLLSDSGFYLCAWNRDGGNQPQHFGDGTRLSIL.

This rearrangement joins TRBV5-1 to TRBJ2-3; D is undetermined. This CDR3 is 14 amino acids long. Trimming pared 6 bases from V and 5 bases from J, leaving 16 bases between. CDR1 and CDR2 from the germline V gene are SGHRS and YFSETQ. CDR3 sequence reads: CASMVGQTGDTQYF. CDR3 DNA sequence: TGCGCCAGCATGGTTGGGCAGACCGGAGATACGCAGTATTTT.